This section outlines one TCR beta chain sequence together with its context. These data belong to a study of T cell changes during pregnancy in multiple sclerosis. TCRdb's table, derived via immunoSEQ multiplex PCR, lists solely in-frame clones and lacks some. The sample has 90,000 to 120,000 clones; roughly 90% are singletons. This specimen was peripheral blood, taken after pregnancy. The receptor was derived from a female donor with multiple sclerosis, enrolled in a pregnancy study.

The DNA of the CDR3 is TGTGCCTGGAGTCACGCGGGGGGCGGGGAGACCCAGTACTTC. Encoded protein: CAWSHAGGGETQYF. The chain joins TRBV30 to TRBJ2-5; 8 nucleotides align to TRBD2. This CDR3 contains 14 residues. With V trimmed by 2 bases and J by 5 bases, 7 bases remained unmatched. Germline V CDR1 and CDR2: GTSNPN, SVGIG (reference sequence).